These 20 T cell receptor beta chains came from one sample sequenced in a study of blood T cell repertoires in COVID-19. Here immunoSEQ multiplex PCR was the method, and the copy in TCRdb shows in-frame clones only, minus some. Among about 230,000 clones, 65% to 90% were seen once, and the ten largest hold under 14%. The sequencing input was peripheral blood. Every receptor here comes from a man aged 50-60 years with COVID-19, enrolled during active disease.

The rearrangement links TRBV7-9 to TRBJ2-2; 8 bases are shared with TRBD2. CDR3 size: 15 residues. Trimming took 4 bases from V and 5 from J; bases not matched to a gene: 6. The germline CDR1 and CDR2 sequences are SEHNR and FQNEAQ (reference sequence). This CDR3 is CASSSPGGGTGELFF. The CDR3 bases are TGTGCCAGCAGCTCACCGGGGGGGGGAACCGGGGAGCTGTTTTTT. Based on the CDR3 plus reference TRBV7-9 and TRBJ2-2, the full variable domain is DTGVSQNPRHKITKRGQNVTFRCDPISEHNRLYWYRQTLGQGPEFLTYFQNEAQLEKSRLLSDRFSAERPKGSFSTLEIQRTEQGDSAMYLCASSSPGGGTGELFFGEGSRLTVL.

The chain has TRBV18 and TRBJ2-7; D is ambiguous. Trimming stripped 1 base from V and 2 bases from J, with 15 bases between. The CDR3 extends over 16 amino acids. CDR1 and CDR2 from the germline V gene are KGHSH and LQKENI. The CDR3 here is CASSPLRSERAYEQYF. The CDR3 bases are TGTGCCAGCTCACCACTCAGATCCGAACGGGCCTACGAGCAGTACTTC.

The table lists this clone with a count of one. The chain recombines TRBV2 with TRBJ1-2; 9 bases agree with TRBD1. V trimming: 4 bases; J trimming: 5 bases; junction bases outside the gene matches: 5. This CDR3 region has 14 residues. Germline V lookup: CDR1 SNHLY, CDR2 FYNNEI. CDR3 nucleotide sequence: TGTGCCAGCAGTGCCGGGACAGGGCGTTATGGCTACACCTTC. Amino acids: CASSAGTGRYGYTF.

This clone has only a few counts. This chain uses TRBV27 with TRBJ1-1, with a tentative D call TRBD1 (5 bases). V was cut by 3 bases and J by 1 base, with 9 bases left in between. The CDR3 covers 14 residues. Per the germline V gene, CDR1 is MNHEY and CDR2 is SMNVEV (reference sequence). This CDR3 reads CASSFGGRNTEAFF. The DNA of the CDR3 is TGTGCCAGCAGTTTCGGGGGACGGAACACTGAAGCTTTCTTT.

This chain joins TRBV27 and TRBJ2-7, with 8 bases aligning to TRBD2. V gave up 6 bases and J gave up 4 bases; unmatched junction bases: 8. This CDR3 contains 14 residues. Germline V CDR1 and CDR2: MNHEY, SMNVEV (reference sequence). Here the CDR3 DNA reads TGTGCCAGCAGCTGGGATCTAGCGGGTTACGAGCAGTACTTC. Translation: CASSWDLAGYEQYF.

The chain employs TRBV3-1 (or the pseudogene TRBV3-2) and TRBJ1-1; the D gene is possibly TRBD1 (5 bases). The germline V and J ends were trimmed by 1 base and 10 bases, with 10 bases remaining between them. Germline CDR1 and CDR2: LGHDT and YNNKEL (reference sequence). The CDR3 consists of 12 residues. Here the CDR3 DNA reads TGTGCCAGCAGCCAAGCTAGGGGAGGAGCTTTCTTT. Its protein is CASSQARGGAFF.

The chain employs TRBV27 and TRBJ2-3; 10 bases fit TRBD1. The V gene end was trimmed by 6 bases and the J gene end by 6 bases; junction bases not matched to a gene: 6. Germline CDR1 reads MNHEY; CDR2 reads SMNVEV (reference sequence). The CDR3 extends over 14 amino acids. Written as DNA, the CDR3 is TGTGCCAGCAGCGACAGGGGGCCGGTGGATACGCAGTATTTT. Residues: CASSDRGPVDTQYF.

The genes are TRBV2 and TRBJ2-1; 10 bases agree with TRBD2. In germline, CDR1 is SNHLY, CDR2 FYNNEI. With 5 bases clipped from V and 7 bases from J, the junction kept 8 bases outside the gene matches. This CDR3 comprises 15 residues. This CDR3 reads CASSRSGRADNEQFF. CDR3 DNA: TGTGCCAGCAGTCGGAGCGGGAGGGCCGATAATGAGCAGTTCTTC.

The rearrangement uses TRBV19 and TRBJ1-5, with unresolved D. The length of the CDR3 is 15 residues. Germline values: CDR1 LNHDA, CDR2 SQIVND (reference sequence). Trimming removed 4 bases from V and 2 bases from J, with 12 bases in between. CDR3 sequence: CASSTSNSGNQPQHF. The DNA of the CDR3 is TGTGCCAGTAGTACCTCTAACTCGGGCAATCAGCCCCAGCATTTT.

The count of this clone is one. The gene calls are TRBV2 and TRBJ1-1, with TRBD1 matching over 7 bases. The CDR3 length is 14 residues. Germline CDR1 is SNHLY and CDR2 is FYNNEI. J was trimmed by 0 bases and V by 5 bases; bases with no gene match: 3. This CDR3 reads CASSPGQLNTEAFF. The DNA of the CDR3 is TGTGCCAGCAGTCCGGGACAGCTGAACACTGAAGCTTTCTTT.

CDR3 nucleotides: TGTGCCAGCCGCGGACTAATCAATGAAAAACTGTTTTTT. Translated: CASRGLINEKLFF. The chain carries TRBV19 and TRBJ1-4; D not certain. Looked up from germline, CDR1 is LNHDA and CDR2 is SQIVND (reference sequence). The CDR3 runs 13 residues. V dropped 9 bases and J dropped 5 bases, with 13 bases sitting between them.

V usage is TRBV6-5 and J usage is TRBJ1-1; 7 bases are shared with TRBD1. The CDR3 loop spans 14 amino acids. V lost 5 bases and J lost 8; bases outside the gene matches: 11. Germline assignment: CDR1 MNHEY and CDR2 SVGAGI. Written as DNA, the CDR3 is TGTGCCAGCAGTCAAACCCGGACAGGAACCGAAGCTTTCTTT. It encodes CASSQTRTGTEAFF.

This clone was seen just once. The V gene is TRBV28, the J gene TRBJ2-7; TRBD1 aligns across 7 bases. There are 13 residues in the CDR3. The germline V gene has CDR1 MDHEN and CDR2 SYDVKM. J gave up 3 bases and V 2 bases, and 1 base lay outside the gene matches. CDR3 DNA: TGTGCCAGCAGTTTAGGACAGGTCTACGAGCAGTACTTC. Translated, it gives CASSLGQVYEQYF.

This clone appeared once. CDR3 DNA sequence: TGTGCCACCAGCAGAGTGCGGGGGAGGAATCAGCCCCAGCATTTT. Residues: CATSRVRGRNQPQHF. This chain links TRBV15 with TRBJ1-5, with D possibly being TRBD1 (5 bases). The CDR3 totals 15 residues. V was cut by 1 base and J by 4 bases, with 11 bases left in between. Germline V gives CDR1 LNHNV, CDR2 YYDKDF (reference sequence).

The rearrangement links TRBV6-1 to TRBJ1-2; D may be TRBD1 (5 bases). The CDR3 covers 14 residues. Germline CDR1 and CDR2: MNHNS and SASEGT. Trimming left V 2 bases short and J 8 bases short, with 15 bases between. The CDR3 region has the DNA TGTGCCAGCAGTGAAAAGCGCAGGGCCGGCGGCTACACCTTC. It is translated as CASSEKRRAGGYTF.

V gene TRBV6-4 combines with J gene TRBJ2-7, with 12 bases matching TRBD1. Germline V gene lookup returns CDR1 MRHNA and CDR2 SNTAGT. With 5 bases clipped from V and 4 bases from J, the junction kept 9 bases outside the gene matches. The CDR3 consists of 16 residues. The CDR3, as DNA: TGTGCCAGCAGTCCCCATGGGACAGGGGGCCCGTACGAGCAGTACTTC. It translates to CASSPHGTGGPYEQYF.

The chain recombines TRBV19 with TRBJ1-5, with 8 bases aligning to TRBD1. J lost 11 bases, V lost 4 bases, and 10 bases had no gene match. CDR1 and CDR2 from the germline V gene are LNHDA and SQIVND (reference sequence). This CDR3 is 14 amino acids long. The DNA for the CDR3 is TGTGCCAGTAGTACCACGGGACAGGAGGGGGCCCAGCATTTT. Its protein product is CASSTTGQEGAQHF.

The rearrangement links TRBV7-6 to TRBJ2-2; D may be TRBD2 (5 bases). The CDR3 loop spans 16 amino acids. Between the trimmed V and J ends, which lost 1 base and 2 bases, there was a span of 11 bases. The V gene's germline CDR1 is SGHVS and CDR2 FNYEAQ. CDR3 amino acids: CASSLGLAANTGELFF. DNA of the CDR3: TGTGCCAGCAGCTTAGGGCTAGCAGCAAACACCGGGGAGCTGTTTTTT.

The chain has TRBV11-2 and TRBJ2-7, with 7 nucleotides matching TRBD1. The germline V gene encodes CDR1 SGHAT and CDR2 FQNNGV. With 5 bases clipped from V and 4 bases from J, the junction kept 11 bases outside the gene matches. The CDR3 runs to 15 residues. The CDR3 DNA follows: TGTGCCAGCAGCCTTGTTCCGGGACAGAATTACGAGCAGTACTTC. It yields the protein CASSLVPGQNYEQYF.

The chain carries TRBV2 and TRBJ2-7; 12 positions match TRBD1. The CDR3 has 13 amino acids. The trim removed 10 bases at V and 2 bases at J, leaving 3 bases unmatched. Germline values: CDR1 SNHLY, CDR2 FYNNEI. The CDR3 nucleotides read TGTGCCACCGGGACAGGGGGCGCCTACGAGCAGTACTTC. Amino acids: CATGTGGAYEQYF.